This TCR beta chain originates from a study of CD8+CD57+ T cells in acquired aplastic anemia. Study-wide background: Each DNA sample taken from sorted CD4+ and CD8+ cells came to 3.2 ug on average.

Study-wide points: Patients and controls turned out to have twenty-nine CD8+ CDR3 sequences in common. Patient and control CD8+ Simpson's diversity was not significantly different.

Template material for TCR beta VDJ and CDR3 profiling consisted of genomic DNA. TCRdb re-analysed the reads in MiXCR, keeping a single row per CDR3 protein. The sample lists 89,000 or so distinct CDR3 sequences, about 63% seen once, with less than 75% in the top ten. Selection for sequencing was limited to patients who had shown CD8+CD57+ cell expansion by flow cytometry. Patient blood was sampled before any therapy had been received. Trimming stripped 7 bases from V and 6 bases from J, with 15 bases between. This CDR3 region has 13 residues. CDR1 LNHDA and CDR2 SQIVND come from the germline V gene (reference sequence). Details on this clonotype: Its antigen remains unidentified.

The sample comprised sorted CD4+, CD8+, or CD8+CD57+ T cells (not recorded which) from PBMCs. This TCR was sampled from a human donor with aplastic anemia. The chain couples TRBV19 to TRBJ1-2, with D tentatively TRBD1 (5 bases). As DNA, the CDR3 is TGTGCCAGTACCCCCGGGGCGGGAGATGGCTACACCTTC. This sequence encodes CASTPGAGDGYTF.